Listed here are 14 T cell receptor beta chains from one sample, sequenced in a study of T cells in Graves' hyperthyroidism and ophthalmopathy. RNA transcripts gave rise to amplified TCR beta CDR3 regions. HTBI primers were the set used in a first-round RT-PCR of the TCR CDR3. MiXCR, run by TCRdb on the multiplex PCR reads, gives a single entry per CDR3 protein. The sample lists 250,000 to 400,000 distinct CDR3 sequences, roughly an eighth occurring once. Source material: blood. The origin of the receptors is a woman between 35 and 50 years old with Graves' ophthalmopathy.

There are many counts of this clonotype. This chain's CDR3 is CASSFAIPDTQYF. CDR3 nucleotide sequence: TGTGCCAGCAGCTTTGCAATTCCAGATACGCAGTATTTT. The chain recombines TRBV7-2 with TRBJ2-3; no clear D. CDR1 is SGHTA and CDR2 is FQGNSA in the germline V gene. The V gene lost 3 bases and the J gene lost 4 bases, with 8 bases spanning the gap. There are 13 residues in the CDR3.

This clonotype was observed at least ten times. The rearrangement uses TRBV7-2 and TRBJ1-4; no firm D call. This CDR3 comprises 16 residues. Germline loops: CDR1 SGHTA, CDR2 FQGNSA. With 1 base removed from V and 4 bases from J, the gap between germline ends came to 13 bases. CDR3 nucleotide sequence: TGTGCCAGCAGCTTAGGTACAGCGCGATTTAATGAAAAACTGTTTTTT. Its translation is CASSLGTARFNEKLFF.

The chain employs TRBV11-2 and TRBJ1-1, with TRBD1 matching over 7 bases. V lost 3 bases, J lost 4 bases, and 8 bases stayed unmatched. CDR3 size: 15 residues. Per the germline V gene, CDR1 is SGHAT and CDR2 is FQNNGV. The CDR3 here is CASSFSTGSSTEAFF. DNA for the CDR3: TGTGCCAGCAGCTTCTCGACAGGGTCGAGCACTGAAGCTTTCTTT. Using reference TRBV11-2 and TRBJ1-1 for the parts outside the CDR3, the full variable domain is EAGVAQSPRYKIIEKRQSVAFWCNPISGHATLYWYQQILGQGPKLLIQFQNNGVVDDSQLPKDRFSAERLKGVDSTLKIQPAKLEDSAVYLCASSFSTGSSTEAFFGQGTRLTVV.

Note on this clonotype: The junction shows a germline mismatch at one end, possibly a read error. The gene calls are TRBV18 and TRBJ2-3; tentative D call: TRBD2 (7 bases). Germline V gene sequence: CDR1 KGHSH, CDR2 LQKENI. This CDR3 is 14 amino acids long. This CDR3 reads CARSYNGGPDTQYF. As DNA, the CDR3 is TGTGCCCGCTCCTACAACGGGGGGCCAGATACGCAGTATTTT.

This clonotype was seen repeatedly, ten times or more. For the CDR3, the DNA is TGTGCCAGCACTTCCACCGCGGGGAGGACTGAAGCTTTCTTT. It is translated as CASTSTAGRTEAFF. The chain is built from TRBV28 and TRBJ1-1; D is unresolved. This CDR3 has 14 amino acids. Germline assignment: CDR1 MDHEN and CDR2 SYDVKM. Trimming removed 7 bases at V and 5 bases at J, with 17 bases between.

Comments on this clonotype: Given a much more abundant clone one base away, this may be a read error. V gene TRBV15 combines with J gene TRBJ2-7; D remains unclear. CDR3 length equals 14 residues. Per germline, CDR1 LNHNV and CDR2 YYDKDF (reference sequence). The CDR3 sequence is CAISREESSYEQYF. The CDR3 DNA follows: TGTGCCATCAGCAGAGAAGAGAGTAGCTACGAGCAGTACTTC.

Ten or more counts support this clonotype. V gene TRBV20-1 combines with J gene TRBJ2-3; perhaps TRBD2 as D (7 bases). Trimming shortened V by 6 bases and J by 2 bases, and 18 bases separated the two germline ends. The CDR3 totals 15 residues. Germline V CDR1 and CDR2: DFQATT, SNEGSKA (reference sequence). In DNA form, the CDR3 reads TGCAGTGCCACAAGGGGGGGAGAGCTCACAGATACGCAGTATTTT. This translates into CSATRGGELTDTQYF.

At least ten counts were recorded for this clonotype. The chain combines TRBV11-2 with TRBJ2-7; D remains ambiguous. Germline assignment: CDR1 SGHAT and CDR2 FQNNGV. Between the trimmed V and J ends, which lost 4 bases and 0 bases, there was a span of 10 bases. There are 14 residues in the CDR3. CDR3 loop: CASSSGFGSYEQYF. The DNA of the CDR3 is TGTGCCAGCAGCTCTGGTTTTGGCTCCTACGAGCAGTACTTC.

This clonotype has at least ten counts. The chain links TRBV28 to TRBJ2-3, with D unclear. CDR3 size: 14 residues. CDR1 and CDR2 from the germline V gene are MDHEN and SYDVKM. V was clipped by 5 bases and J by 0 bases, with 9 bases between them. The CDR3 DNA reads TGTGCCAGCAGTCCCCCGGGCAGCACAGATACGCAGTATTTT. Its protein is CASSPPGSTDTQYF.

Many counts were recorded for this clonotype. The chain couples TRBV7-9 to TRBJ2-7; perhaps TRBD1 as D (5 bases). Germline CDR1 reads SEHNR; CDR2 reads FQNEAQ (reference sequence). The CDR3 covers 15 residues. The germline V and J ends were trimmed by 4 bases and 2 bases, with 15 bases remaining between them. The CDR3 region has the DNA TGTGCCAGCAGCTCAACTCGATTGGGGCCCTACGAGCAGTACTTC. Amino acids: CASSSTRLGPYEQYF.

The sample holds many counts of this clonotype. The V gene is TRBV11-3, the J gene TRBJ1-6, with D perhaps TRBD1 (5 bases). This CDR3 spans 15 amino acids. Germline CDR1 and CDR2: SGHNT and YENEEA. V was clipped by 4 bases and J by 3 bases, with 10 bases between them. For the CDR3, the DNA is TGTGCCAGCAGCTCGACGGGGCGCTATAATTCACCCCTCCACTTT. As protein: CASSSTGRYNSPLHF.

About this clonotype itself: Possible read error: a much larger clone is one base away. Lacking the conserved final phenylalanine or tryptophan, this CDR3 likely reflects a read error. This sequence joins TRBV20-1 and TRBJ1-5; 8 bases fit TRBD1. CDR1 DFQATT and CDR2 SNEGSKA come from the germline V gene (reference sequence). This CDR3 comprises 15 residues. Trimming cost V 6 bases and J 0 bases; bases outside gene matches: 7. CDR3 region: CSAYRTGNSNQPQHL. The CDR3 DNA sequence: TGCAGTGCCTACCGGACAGGGAATAGCAATCAGCCCCAGCATCTT.

This clonotype has a count of ten or more. The chain has TRBV2 and TRBJ2-1; 8 bases line up with TRBD2. Germline CDR1 reads SNHLY; CDR2 reads FYNNEI. The CDR3 runs to 13 residues. Trimming took 4 bases from V and 12 from J; bases not matched to a gene: 8. The CDR3 region is CASSGGLVQRQFF. The CDR3 coding sequence is TGTGCCAGCAGTGGGGGACTAGTTCAGCGGCAGTTCTTC.

Ten or more counts support this clonotype. The rearrangement joins TRBV2 to TRBJ2-7; D call uncertain. Germline lookup yields CDR1 SNHLY and CDR2 FYNNEI. The CDR3 covers 12 residues. V lost 6 bases and J 2 bases, leaving 8 bases between the germline ends. CDR3 nucleotide sequence: TGTGCCAGCAGGGGTCCCACCTACGAGCAGTACTTC. It encodes CASRGPTYEQYF.